This T cell receptor beta chain comes out of a study of cytomegalovirus exposure and HLA in healthy donors. The CDR3 totals 16 residues. Germline V lookup: CDR1 SNHLY, CDR2 FYNNEI. V shed 5 bases and J 5 bases; nucleotides not matched to a gene: 8. A multiplex PCR was run with 60 Vbeta primers and 13 Jbeta primers. TCRdb's table, derived via immunoSEQ multiplex PCR, lists solely in-frame clones and lacks some. Of about 130,000 clones detected, about 85% appear once; the ten largest clones hold 6.7%. This clonotype was obtained from a woman in her twenties or thirties in good health and CMV-seropositive. Sequencing was carried out using PBMCs. The V call is TRBV2, the J call TRBJ2-1; 11 bases match TRBD2. The CDR3 bases are TGTGCCAGCAGTAACCCACTAGCGGGAGTTAACAATGAGCAGTTCTTC. It specifies CASSNPLAGVNNEQFF.